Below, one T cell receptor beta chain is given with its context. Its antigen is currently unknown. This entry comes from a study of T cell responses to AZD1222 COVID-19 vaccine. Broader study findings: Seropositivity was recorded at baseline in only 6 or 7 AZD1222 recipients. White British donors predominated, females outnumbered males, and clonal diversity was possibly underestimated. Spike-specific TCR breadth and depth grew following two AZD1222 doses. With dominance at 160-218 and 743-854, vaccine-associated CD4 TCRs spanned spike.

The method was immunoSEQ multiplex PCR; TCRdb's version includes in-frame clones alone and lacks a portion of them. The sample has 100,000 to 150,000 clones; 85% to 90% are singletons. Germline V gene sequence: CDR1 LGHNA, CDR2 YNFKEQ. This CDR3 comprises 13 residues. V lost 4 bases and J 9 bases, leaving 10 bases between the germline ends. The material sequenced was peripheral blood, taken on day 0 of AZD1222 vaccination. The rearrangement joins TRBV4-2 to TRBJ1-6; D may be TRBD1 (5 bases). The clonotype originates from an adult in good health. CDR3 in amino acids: CASSPSGVSPLHF. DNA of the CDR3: TGTGCCAGCAGCCCATCGGGGGTTTCACCCCTCCACTTT.